One and the same sample provided the 21 T cell receptor beta chains below, sequenced in a study of blood T cell repertoires in COVID-19. The data were produced by immunoSEQ multiplex PCR, yet TCRdb's version contains in-frame clones alone and is incomplete. The table records 100,000 to 150,000 clones, around 74% of them present only once. The sequencing sample was made of peripheral blood. The origin of the receptors is a man aged 60-69 years with acute or convalescent COVID-19.

The chain couples TRBV6-5 to TRBJ1-2; D not resolved. The V and J ends lost 6 bases and 10 bases respectively, with 21 bases between them. CDR1 and CDR2 from the germline V gene are MNHEY and SVGAGI. The CDR3 is 14 amino acids. CDR3: CASSRTRTAIDYTF. Here the CDR3 DNA reads TGTGCCAGCAGCCGGACTCGGACGGCGATCGACTACACCTTC.

This clone has more than one count but fewer than ten. The rearrangement joins TRBV5-5 to TRBJ1-5; 7 nucleotides agree with TRBD1. In germline, CDR1 is SGHKS, CDR2 YYEKEE (reference sequence). The CDR3 totals 18 residues. J was trimmed by 0 bases and V by 4 bases; bases with no gene match: 13. CDR3 protein: CASSLNWDRRYSNQPQHF. The CDR3 region has the DNA TGTGCCAGCAGCCTTAACTGGGACAGACGATATAGCAATCAGCCCCAGCATTTT.

V gene TRBV3-1 (or the pseudogene TRBV3-2) combines with J gene TRBJ2-4; 9 positions agree with TRBD1. CDR3 length equals 15 residues. V dropped 1 base and J dropped 5; count of bases not matched to a gene: 3. Germline V gene sequence: CDR1 LGHDT, CDR2 YNNKEL (reference sequence). In DNA form, the CDR3 reads TGTGCCAGCAGCCAAGTAAGGACAGGGGAAAACATTCAGTACTTC. This sequence encodes CASSQVRTGENIQYF.

V usage is TRBV7-8 and J usage is TRBJ1-1; 9 bases are a match to TRBD1. Germline trimming cut 4 bases from V and 5 bases from J; bases unmatched to any gene: 11. This CDR3 comprises 16 residues. Looked up from germline, CDR1 is SGHVS and CDR2 is FQNEAQ. The CDR3 nucleotides read TGTGCCAGCAGCTCAAACCTACAGGGGGCCTTTACTGAAGCTTTCTTT. It translates to CASSSNLQGAFTEAFF.

This clone was observed once. The CDR3 region is CAGSRDRKNSPLHF. Here the CDR3 DNA reads TGTGCCGGATCCCGGGACAGAAAAAATTCACCCCTCCACTTT. The chain employs TRBV30 and TRBJ1-6, with 7 bases fitting TRBD1. With 8 bases clipped from V and 7 bases from J, the junction kept 11 bases outside the gene matches. This CDR3 region has 14 residues. Germline CDR1 is GTSNPN and CDR2 is SVGIG (reference sequence).

The chain employs TRBV6-1 and TRBJ1-4; TRBD1 agrees at 7 bases. After removal of 2 bases from V and 10 bases from J, the junction contained 10 bases not matched to a gene. Germline CDR1 reads MNHNS; CDR2 reads SASEGT. The CDR3 consists of 15 residues. The CDR3 DNA sequence: TGTGCCAGCAGTGAATTTCGACAGGGTTTAGGAAAACTGTTTTTT. The encoded protein is CASSEFRQGLGKLFF.

This chain links TRBV4-1 with TRBJ2-7; TRBD2 matches 14 bases. Germline V gene sequence: CDR1 MGHRA, CDR2 YSYEKL. The CDR3 runs to 18 residues. Trimming at V came to 4 bases and at J to 6 bases, leaving 14 bases not matched to a gene. The CDR3 nucleotides are TGCGCCAGCAGCCCGAACCTCTTCGGACTAGCGGGAGGCCGCGAGCAGTACTTC. Protein sequence: CASSPNLFGLAGGREQYF.

CDR3 sequence: CASRTEAGGGGEQFF. The CDR3 region has the DNA TGTGCCAGCAGGACCGAAGCGGGAGGGGGTGGTGAGCAGTTCTTC. The chain couples TRBV7-3 to TRBJ2-1; TRBD2 matches 10 bases. The germline CDR1 and CDR2 sequences are SGHTA and FQGTGA. Trimming cost V 6 bases and J 9 bases; bases outside gene matches: 11. The CDR3 totals 15 residues.

V usage is TRBV15 and J usage is TRBJ1-2; a possible D gene is TRBD1 (6 bases). V lost 0 bases, J lost 8 bases, and 16 bases lay in between. The CDR3 is 15 residues long. Germline V gene sequence: CDR1 LNHNV, CDR2 YYDKDF (reference sequence). CDR3 region: CATSREVGGANGYTF. The CDR3 coding sequence is TGTGCCACCAGCAGAGAGGTCGGGGGGGCGAACGGCTACACCTTC.

This clone came up a few times. The gene calls are TRBV29-1 and TRBJ2-2; D is uncertain. Trimming removed 6 bases at V and 5 bases at J, with 7 bases between. Looked up from germline, CDR1 is SQVTM and CDR2 is ANQGSEA. The CDR3 is 11 residues long. The DNA for the CDR3 is TGCAGCGTAGGAGATACCGGGGAGCTGTTTTTT. It translates to CSVGDTGELFF.

The table lists this clone with a few counts. The CDR3 DNA reads as TGCGCCAGCAGCGGGGTGGGTGGGGACAGACACTACGAGCAGTACTTC. Amino acid sequence: CASSGVGGDRHYEQYF. J is TRBJ2-7 and V is TRBV5-1; 7 bases line up with TRBD1. V was clipped by 4 bases and J by 3 bases; unmatched bases: 13. Germline V CDR1 and CDR2: SGHRS, YFSETQ. This CDR3 is built from 16 residues.

The chain has TRBV19 and TRBJ1-2, with D uncertain. The germline CDR1 and CDR2 sequences are LNHDA and SQIVND (reference sequence). The CDR3 extends over 13 amino acids. Deletions cut 4 bases from V and 4 bases from J, with 10 bases between. The CDR3 DNA sequence: TGTGCCAGTAGTAGAAGCAACTCCTATGGCTACACCTTC. This translates into CASSRSNSYGYTF.

The chain is built from TRBV4-1 and TRBJ2-5, with a weak D call TRBD2 (7 bases). Deletions cut 0 bases from V and 5 bases from J, with 16 bases between. Per germline, CDR1 MGHRA and CDR2 YSYEKL. The CDR3 consists of 16 residues. This CDR3 reads CASSQDRGAVGETQYF. The DNA of the CDR3 is TGCGCCAGCAGCCAAGATCGGGGGGCTGTAGGTGAGACCCAGTACTTC.

The chain recombines TRBV15 with TRBJ2-7; 7 positions agree with TRBD1. This CDR3 spans 12 amino acids. V lost 1 base, J lost 9 bases, and 3 bases stayed unmatched. The germline V gene encodes CDR1 LNHNV and CDR2 YYDKDF (reference sequence). The CDR3 nucleotides are TGTGCCACCAGCAGAGGACAGGGTATGCAGTACTTC. As protein: CATSRGQGMQYF.

This clone was counted once. The genes are TRBV3-1 (or the pseudogene TRBV3-2) and TRBJ1-2; tentatively, D is TRBD1 (6 bases). The ends were cut back, 6 bases at V and 4 bases at J, with 12 bases in the middle. Looked up from germline, CDR1 is LGHDT and CDR2 is YNNKEL (reference sequence). The CDR3 is 13 amino acids. CDR3: CASSDRTGYGYTF. CDR3 nucleotides: TGTGCCAGCAGTGACAGGACTGGCTATGGCTACACCTTC.

Regarding this clone: Mismatch with germline at one junction end may stem from a read error. The chain joins TRBV24-1 to TRBJ2-3, with 7 bases identical to TRBD2. This CDR3 has 16 residues. CDR1 is KGHDR, CDR2 SFDVKD, per germline. DNA of the CDR3: TGTGCCACCAGTGACCTGGGAGGGAGCGGTACAGGTACGCAGTATTTT. Translating it yields CATSDLGGSGTGTQYF.

The chain recombines TRBV3-1 (or the pseudogene TRBV3-2) with TRBJ1-4, with D maybe TRBD1 (6 bases). Trimming took 3 bases from V and 0 from J, leaving 11 bases between them. The CDR3 has 16 amino acids. CDR1 is LGHDT and CDR2 is YNNKEL in the germline V gene (reference sequence). Written as DNA, the CDR3 is TGTGCCAGCAGCCAGGACAGCCTTGCAACTAATGAAAAACTGTTTTTT. This translates into CASSQDSLATNEKLFF.

V gene TRBV7-8 combines with J gene TRBJ2-3, with 13 bases fitting TRBD2. Germline V gene data show CDR1 as SGHVS and CDR2 as FQNEAQ. The V and J ends lost 5 bases and 0 bases, in that order; junction bases with no gene match: 2. The length of the CDR3 is 16 residues. The chain's CDR3 is CASSKGLAGSTDTQYF. The DNA for the CDR3 is TGTGCCAGCAGCAAGGGACTAGCGGGAAGCACAGATACGCAGTATTTT.

The V call is TRBV2, the J call TRBJ1-2; no definite D call. With 6 bases removed from V and 0 bases from J, the gap between germline ends came to 14 bases. The CDR3 contains 15 residues. CDR1 is SNHLY, CDR2 FYNNEI, per germline. The CDR3 DNA reads TGTGCCAGCAGCCTATTGCAGGTAGCTAACTATGGCTACACCTTC. This translates into CASSLLQVANYGYTF.

This rearrangement joins TRBV19 to TRBJ2-6; possibly TRBD1 for D (6 bases). Germline-derived CDR1 and CDR2 are LNHDA and SQIVND (reference sequence). Trimming took off 1 base at V and 2 bases at J, with 6 bases between the two ends. The CDR3 spans 15 residues. Here the CDR3 DNA reads TGTGCCAGTAGTATAGGACAGGCTGGGGCCAACGTCCTGACTTTC. This encodes CASSIGQAGANVLTF.

J is TRBJ2-1 and V is TRBV5-1, with 8 bases identical to TRBD2. Germline V gene sequence: CDR1 SGHRS, CDR2 YFSETQ. With 4 bases clipped from V and 5 bases from J, the junction kept 11 bases outside the gene matches. The CDR3 loop spans 16 amino acids. The CDR3 DNA sequence: TGCGCCAGCAGCCCCTGGGGTAGAGCGGGGGACAATGAGCAGTTCTTC. It yields the protein CASSPWGRAGDNEQFF.